Below, 18 T cell receptor beta chains from the same sample are listed, as sequenced in a study of cytomegalovirus exposure and HLA in healthy donors. Primers included in the PCR were 60 Vbeta and 13 Jbeta primers. TCRdb's table, derived via immunoSEQ multiplex PCR, lists solely in-frame clones and lacks some. The sample lists about 78,000 clones; roughly 72% were seen once. The sequencing sample was made of PBMCs. The receptors were gathered from a woman aged 40-49 years in good health and CMV-seropositive.

The chain is built from TRBV29-1 and TRBJ2-1; TRBD2 is a possible D gene (5 bases). The CDR3 has 11 residues. Looked up from germline, CDR1 is SQVTM and CDR2 is ANQGSEA. V was pared by 4 bases and J by 7 bases, with 8 bases between. CDR3 sequence: CSVGESNEQFF. The CDR3 DNA sequence: TGCAGCGTTGGGGAGAGTAATGAGCAGTTCTTC.

This clone was observed a handful of times. The chain joins TRBV7-2 to TRBJ2-5, with 12 bases that match TRBD2. Germline assignment: CDR1 SGHTA and CDR2 FQGNSA. There are 15 residues in the CDR3. Trimming cost V 3 bases and J 3 bases; bases outside gene matches: 2. CDR3 region: CASSFTSGGKETQYF. CDR3 nucleotides: TGTGCCAGCAGCTTCACTAGCGGGGGGAAAGAGACCCAGTACTTC. The entire variable domain, with the rest obtained from reference TRBV7-2 and TRBJ2-5, is as follows: GAGVSQSPSNKVTEKGKDVELRCDPISGHTALYWYRQSLGQGLEFLIYFQGNSAPDKSGLPSDRFSAERTGGSVSTLTIQRTQQEDSAVYLCASSFTSGGKETQYFGPGTRLLVL.

The genes are TRBV5-4 and TRBJ2-7; 14 bases match TRBD2. The germline V gene encodes CDR1 SGHNT and CDR2 YYREEE (reference sequence). V gave up 0 bases and J gave up 5 bases; unmatched junction bases: 1. The CDR3 is made up of 15 amino acids. In DNA, the CDR3 is TGTGCCAGCAGCTTGGGACTAGCGGGGGGGGACGAGCAGTACTTC. It translates to CASSLGLAGGDEQYF.

V gene TRBV19 combines with J gene TRBJ2-3; D not certain. Germline-derived CDR1 and CDR2 are LNHDA and SQIVND (reference sequence). The CDR3 sequence is 11 residues long. The V gene lost 3 bases and the J gene lost 8 bases, with 6 bases spanning the gap. CDR3 sequence: CASSMSFTQYF. CDR3 DNA sequence: TGTGCCAGTAGTATGTCCTTTACGCAGTATTTT.

The chain recombines TRBV18 with TRBJ1-2; TRBD1 might be the D (5 bases). The CDR3 sequence is 14 residues long. V was pared by 4 bases and J by 1 base, with 10 bases between. Germline values: CDR1 KGHSH, CDR2 LQKENI. The DNA of the CDR3 is TGTGCCAGCTCACAGAAGGGGCATAACTATGGCTACACCTTC. Protein sequence: CASSQKGHNYGYTF.

The chain joins TRBV2 to TRBJ1-5; no clear D gene. The CDR3 has 14 residues. From germline, CDR1 is SNHLY and CDR2 FYNNEI. Trimming removed 5 bases at V and 4 bases at J, with 12 bases between. The CDR3 coding sequence is TGTGCCAGCAGTTTGACGGGGAGGAATCAGCCCCAGCATTTT. Amino acids: CASSLTGRNQPQHF.

The V call is TRBV29-1, the J call TRBJ2-2; D gene uncertain. This CDR3 contains 12 residues. The ends were cut back, 8 bases at V and 2 bases at J, with 9 bases in the middle. Germline V lookup: CDR1 SQVTM, CDR2 ANQGSEA. CDR3 nucleotides: TGCAGCACAGCCATCAACACCGGGGAGCTGTTTTTT. Translated, it gives CSTAINTGELFF.

This chain links TRBV19 with TRBJ1-1; possibly TRBD1 for D (6 bases). This CDR3 has 13 residues. The V and J ends lost 10 bases and 5 bases respectively, with 17 bases between them. Germline CDR1 reads LNHDA; CDR2 reads SQIVND (reference sequence). The chain's CDR3 is CATGSGGLTEAFF. CDR3 bases: TGTGCCACTGGCTCGGGGGGGCTAACTGAAGCTTTCTTT.

The rearrangement uses TRBV9 and TRBJ2-7; no definite D call. Germline CDR1 SGDLS, CDR2 YYNGEE. The CDR3 extends over 15 amino acids. Trimming stripped 0 bases from V and 0 bases from J, with 10 bases between. The CDR3 loop is CASSVESVSSYEQYF. The CDR3 DNA is TGTGCCAGCAGCGTAGAATCGGTGTCCTCCTACGAGCAGTACTTC.

The chain combines TRBV28 with TRBJ2-5; TRBD1 agrees at 9 bases. V shed 4 bases and J 0 bases; nucleotides not matched to a gene: 3. Germline values: CDR1 MDHEN, CDR2 SYDVKM. The CDR3 extends over 15 amino acids. The CDR3 loop is CASSSGTGYQETQYF. In nucleotides, the CDR3 is TGTGCCAGCAGTTCCGGGACAGGGTACCAAGAGACCCAGTACTTC.

The chain combines TRBV5-1 with TRBJ2-1; 8 nucleotides line up with TRBD2. The CDR3 totals 14 residues. CDR1 and CDR2 from the germline V gene are SGHRS and YFSETQ. J lost 15 bases, V lost 5 bases, and 16 bases had no gene match. The CDR3 region is CASRRESAGGPWFF. DNA for the CDR3: TGCGCCAGCAGGCGGGAGTCCGCGGGGGGCCCTTGGTTCTTC.

The chain is built from TRBV19 and TRBJ1-1; D gene ambiguous. This CDR3 contains 15 residues. V was clipped by 4 bases and J by 4 bases, with 16 bases between them. CDR1 and CDR2 (germline): LNHDA, SQIVND (reference sequence). CDR3 sequence (DNA): TGTGCCAGTAGTAGCCACGGGGATGGAGGCACTGAAGCTTTCTTT. Its protein product is CASSSHGDGGTEAFF.

This clone was seen once. The CDR3 is CARGGTRQETQYF. The CDR3 DNA reads as TGTGCCAGGGGCGGGACCCGCCAAGAGACCCAGTACTTC. V is TRBV2 and J is TRBJ2-5; D possibly corresponds to TRBD2 (6 bases). Trimming left V 9 bases short and J 1 base short, with 12 bases between. Germline CDR1 and CDR2: SNHLY and FYNNEI. The CDR3 sequence is 13 residues long.

The rearrangement links TRBV4-1 to TRBJ1-2; 7 bases are a match to TRBD1. The CDR3 extends over 14 amino acids. V lost 6 bases, J lost 5 bases, and 9 bases stayed unmatched. The V gene's germline CDR1 is MGHRA and CDR2 YSYEKL. CDR3 region: CASRATGDSYGYTF. CDR3 DNA: TGCGCCAGCAGGGCTACAGGGGATTCGTATGGCTACACCTTC.

This clone was picked up a small number of times. The rearrangement joins TRBV4-3 to TRBJ1-6; 9 bases map to TRBD1. The CDR3 contains 16 residues. Germline V lookup: CDR1 LGHNA, CDR2 YSLEER. V shed 3 bases, J shed 8 bases, and the junction held 8 bases outside the gene matches. The CDR3 nucleotides read TGCGCCAGCAGCCAGGGGACAGGGAGCCAGTATTCACCCCTCCACTTT. Translated: CASSQGTGSQYSPLHF.

The chain uses TRBV6-5 and TRBJ1-1, with no clear D. The germline V gene has CDR1 MNHEY and CDR2 SVGAGI. This CDR3 has 15 amino acids. V was shortened by 6 bases and J by 1 base, with 15 bases between the two germline ends. The DNA of the CDR3 is TGTGCCAGCAGACAACAGCCCGTTGGGAACACTGAAGCTTTCTTT. This codes for CASRQQPVGNTEAFF.

A few counts support this clone. The chain carries TRBV29-1 and TRBJ1-1; D uncertain. CDR3 size: 13 residues. Germline V CDR1 and CDR2: SQVTM, ANQGSEA. Deletions cut 7 bases from V and 0 bases from J, with 12 bases between. The CDR3 region has the DNA TGCAGCGGCCGGGTAAACCTGAACACTGAAGCTTTCTTT. This sequence encodes CSGRVNLNTEAFF.

This sequence joins TRBV18 and TRBJ2-6; no firm D call. V was cut by 6 bases and J by 0 bases, with 12 bases left in between. Germline V gene sequence: CDR1 KGHSH, CDR2 LQKENI. This CDR3 is 16 amino acids long. The CDR3 sequence is CASSQLASSGANVLTF. For the CDR3, the DNA is TGTGCCAGCTCCCAATTAGCAAGCTCTGGGGCCAACGTCCTGACTTTC.